This T cell receptor beta chain was found in a study of Graves' ophthalmopathy and Graves' hyperthyroidism. Study at large: No treatment had been given when peripheral blood was collected at initial diagnosis.

This clonotype was seen many times. The antigen is not known. Certain patients were not enrolled. These were patients with other autoimmune diseases, uncontrolled infections, pregnancy or lactation. Findings and limits, study-wide: Thyroid clonotypes that were expanded above 0.001 frequency mostly also appeared in blood.

CDR1 is SNHLY and CDR2 is FYNNEI in the germline V gene. This CDR3 has 12 amino acids. Trimming shortened V by 5 bases and J by 5 bases, and 7 bases separated the two germline ends. From RNA, the CDR3 regions of TCR beta chains were amplified and sequenced. First-round RT-PCR employed HTBI primers, with a second-round multiplex PCR after it. TCRdb reprocessed the multiplex PCR reads with MiXCR, giving one entry per CDR3 protein. The sample carries hundreds of thousands of distinct CDR3 sequences, under 25% recorded once. This clonotype originated in a woman aged 18-30 years with stable Graves' hyperthyroidism. Sample: peripheral blood. The chain joins TRBV2 to TRBJ1-5; the D is unclear. CDR3 bases: TGTGCCAGCAGTCCCACATATCAGCCCCAGCATTTT. As protein: CASSPTYQPQHF.